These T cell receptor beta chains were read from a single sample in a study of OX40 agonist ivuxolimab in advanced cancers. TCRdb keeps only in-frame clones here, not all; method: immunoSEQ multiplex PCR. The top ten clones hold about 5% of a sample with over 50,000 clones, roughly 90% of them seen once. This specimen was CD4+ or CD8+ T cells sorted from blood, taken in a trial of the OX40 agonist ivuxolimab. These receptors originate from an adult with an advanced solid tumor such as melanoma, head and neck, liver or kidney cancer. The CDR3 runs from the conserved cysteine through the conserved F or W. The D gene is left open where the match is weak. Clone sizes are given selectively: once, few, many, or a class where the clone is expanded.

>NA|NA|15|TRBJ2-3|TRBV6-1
CASSGGTNPTDTQYF
TGTGCCAGCAGTGGGGGGACCAATCCCACAGATACGCAGTATTTT
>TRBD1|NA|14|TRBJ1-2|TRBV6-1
CASRPGTAGYGYTF
TGTGCCAGCAGACCTGGGACAGCGGGATATGGCTACACCTTC
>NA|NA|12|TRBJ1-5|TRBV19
CASSKRDQPQHF
TGTGCCAGTAGTAAAAGGGACCAGCCCCAGCATTTT
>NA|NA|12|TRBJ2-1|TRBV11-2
CASSLQGNEQFF
TGTGCCAGCAGCTTACAGGGAAATGAGCAGTTCTTC
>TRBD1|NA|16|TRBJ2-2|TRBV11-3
CASSSTGGKNTGELFF
TGTGCCAGCAGCTCCACAGGGGGGAAGAACACCGGGGAGCTGTTTTTT
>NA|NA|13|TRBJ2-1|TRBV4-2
CASSQEGQDSPFF
TGTGCCAGCAGCCAAGAAGGCCAGGACAGCCCGTTCTTC
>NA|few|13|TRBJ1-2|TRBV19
CASSIGVNYGYTF
TGTGCCAGTAGTATAGGAGTTAACTATGGCTACACCTTC
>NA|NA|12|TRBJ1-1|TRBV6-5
CASSGRTDEAFF
TGTGCCAGCAGCGGAAGGACGGATGAAGCTTTCTTT
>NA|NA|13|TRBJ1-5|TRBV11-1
CASSLAHGQTQHF
TGTGCCAGCAGCTTAGCGCACGGGCAAACCCAGCATTTT
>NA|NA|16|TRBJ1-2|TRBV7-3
CASSLMPAGANYGYTF
TGTGCCAGCAGCTTAATGCCGGCAGGAGCTAACTATGGCTACACCTTC
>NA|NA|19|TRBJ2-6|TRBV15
CATSRERVVGARGANVLTF
TGTGCCACCAGCAGAGAAAGAGTTGTGGGGGCGCGTGGGGCCAACGTCCTGACTTTC
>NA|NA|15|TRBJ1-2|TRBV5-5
CASSSQMTRPGGYTF
TGTGCCAGCAGCTCCCAGATGACCCGACCGGGGGGCTACACCTTC
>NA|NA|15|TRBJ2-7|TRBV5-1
CASSYPGTTPYEQYF
TGCGCCAGCAGTTACCCCGGGACAACTCCCTACGAGCAGTACTTC
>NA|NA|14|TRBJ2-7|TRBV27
CASCRTKGSYEQYF
TGTGCCAGCTGTCGAACAAAGGGTTCCTACGAGCAGTACTTC
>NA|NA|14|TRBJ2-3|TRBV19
CASTPSDRPDTQYF
TGTGCCAGTACCCCCTCGGACAGACCAGATACGCAGTATTTT
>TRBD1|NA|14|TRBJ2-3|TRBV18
CASSPGQGTDTQYF
TGTGCCAGCTCTCCGGGACAGGGAACAGATACGCAGTATTTT
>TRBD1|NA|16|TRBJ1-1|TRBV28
CASTTGQGIMNTEAFF
TGTGCCAGCACCACTGGACAGGGCATTATGAACACTGAAGCTTTCTTT
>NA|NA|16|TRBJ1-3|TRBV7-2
CASSLVGRNSGNTIYF
TGTGCCAGCAGCTTAGTGGGCAGAAACTCTGGAAACACCATATATTTT
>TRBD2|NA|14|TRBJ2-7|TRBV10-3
CAIRRTSGSYEQYF
TGTGCCATCAGGAGGACTAGCGGGAGTTACGAGCAGTACTTC
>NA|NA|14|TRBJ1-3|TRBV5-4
CASSLAGSGNTIYF
TGTGCCAGCAGCTTGGCAGGGTCCGGAAACACCATATATTTT
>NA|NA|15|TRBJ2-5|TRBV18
CASSPTVEVQETQYF
TGTGCCAGCTCACCAACGGTCGAGGTTCAAGAGACCCAGTACTTC
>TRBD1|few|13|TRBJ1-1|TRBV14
CASSQDRGRVAFF
TGTGCCAGCAGCCAAGACAGGGGGCGCGTAGCTTTCTTT
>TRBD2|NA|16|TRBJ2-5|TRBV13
CASSESGRPGKETQYF
TGTGCCAGCAGCGAAAGCGGGAGACCCGGTAAGGAGACCCAGTACTTC
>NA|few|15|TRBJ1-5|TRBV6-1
CASSAEGNSNQPQHF
TGTGCCAGCAGTGCCGAGGGTAATAGCAATCAGCCCCAGCATTTT
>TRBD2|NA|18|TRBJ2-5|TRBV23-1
CASSPRELAGDYAETQYF
TGCGCCAGCAGTCCCCGGGAACTAGCGGGAGACTACGCGGAGACCCAGTACTTC